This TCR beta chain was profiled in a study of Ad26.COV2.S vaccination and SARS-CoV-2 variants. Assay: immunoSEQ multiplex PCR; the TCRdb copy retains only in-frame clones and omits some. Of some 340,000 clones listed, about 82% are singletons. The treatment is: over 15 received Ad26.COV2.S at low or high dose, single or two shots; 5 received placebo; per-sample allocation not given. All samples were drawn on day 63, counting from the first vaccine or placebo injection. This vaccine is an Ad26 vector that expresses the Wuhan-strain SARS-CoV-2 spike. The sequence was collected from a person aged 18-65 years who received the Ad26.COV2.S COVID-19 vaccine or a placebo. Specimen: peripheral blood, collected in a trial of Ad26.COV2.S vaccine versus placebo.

CDR3 DNA sequence: TGTGCCAGCAGTAAAGCCTATAATTCACCCCTCCACTTT. Residues: CASSKAYNSPLHF. J is TRBJ1-6 and V is TRBV25-1; D remains ambiguous. The CDR3 spans 13 residues. The V gene's germline CDR1 is MGHDK and CDR2 SYGVNS. The germline V and J ends were trimmed by 5 bases and 2 bases, with 4 bases remaining between them.